This is a list of T cell receptor beta chains from one sample in a study of blood T cell repertoires in COVID-19. Profiled with immunoSEQ multiplex PCR; TCRdb holds only in-frame clones, not every one. The sample shows 180,000 or so clones, 82% of them seen only once. Sequencing input: PBMCs or T cells enriched from blood (not recorded which). Receptors originate from a man aged 50 or older who had recovered from COVID-19. The CDR3 runs from the conserved cysteine through the conserved F or W. The order of the fields is J gene, clone size, D gene, V gene, CDR3 protein, CDR3 DNA. The D gene is left open where the match is weak. Clone size is stated in some rows and not others, as once, few, many or a class when expanded.

j_gene: TRBJ1-5
abundance: few
d_gene: NA
v_gene: TRBV29-1
CDR3aa: CSVLEAGGPQHF
CDR3nt: TGCAGCGTATTGGAGGCAGGCGGGCCCCAGCATTTT

j_gene: TRBJ1-1
abundance: few
d_gene: TRBD1
v_gene: TRBV19
CDR3aa: CASSLTGGFSEAFF
CDR3nt: TGTGCCAGTAGTCTGACAGGGGGCTTTAGTGAAGCTTTCTTT

j_gene: TRBJ2-7
abundance: NA
d_gene: TRBD1
v_gene: TRBV10-1
CDR3aa: CASSKNRGWGEQYF
CDR3nt: TGCGCCAGCAGTAAAAACAGGGGATGGGGTGAGCAGTACTTC

j_gene: TRBJ2-2
abundance: once
d_gene: TRBD2
v_gene: TRBV10-3
CDR3aa: CAITASGNTGELFF
CDR3nt: TGTGCCATCACGGCTAGCGGGAACACCGGGGAGCTGTTTTTT

j_gene: TRBJ2-7
abundance: NA
d_gene: NA
v_gene: TRBV27
CDR3aa: CASSLQTPRTEPCEQYF
CDR3nt: TGTGCCAGCAGTCTACAAACCCCGAGGACAGAGCCCTGCGAGCAGTACTTC

j_gene: TRBJ2-1
abundance: NA
d_gene: TRBD2
v_gene: TRBV7-9
CDR3aa: CASSAGTSEADEQFF
CDR3nt: TGTGCCAGCAGCGCCGGGACTAGCGAGGCGGATGAGCAGTTCTTC

j_gene: TRBJ2-4
abundance: NA
d_gene: NA
v_gene: TRBV28
CDR3aa: CASQRTDLIQYF
CDR3nt: TGTGCCAGCCAAAGGACAGACCTGATTCAGTACTTC

j_gene: TRBJ1-1
abundance: once
d_gene: TRBD1
v_gene: TRBV28
CDR3aa: CASSPGTGVTEAFF
CDR3nt: TGTGCCAGCAGTCCTGGGACAGGGGTCACTGAAGCTTTCTTT

j_gene: TRBJ2-7
abundance: NA
d_gene: TRBD1
v_gene: TRBV19
CDR3aa: CATSDRPKYEQYF
CDR3nt: TGTGCCACCTCGGACAGGCCAAAGTACGAGCAGTACTTC

j_gene: TRBJ2-5
abundance: NA
d_gene: NA
v_gene: TRBV29-1
CDR3aa: CSVGQGETQYF
CDR3nt: TGCAGCGTTGGTCAGGGGGAGACCCAGTACTTC

j_gene: TRBJ2-1
abundance: once
d_gene: TRBD2
v_gene: TRBV3-1/TRBV3-2
CDR3aa: CASSQSGLAVYNEQFF
CDR3nt: TGTGCCAGCAGCCAATCGGGACTAGCGGTCTACAATGAGCAGTTCTTC

j_gene: TRBJ1-1
abundance: NA
d_gene: NA
v_gene: TRBV7-9
CDR3aa: CASSLNRESGAFF
CDR3nt: TGTGCCAGCAGCTTAAACAGGGAGTCGGGAGCTTTCTTT

j_gene: TRBJ1-6
abundance: few
d_gene: TRBD1
v_gene: TRBV28
CDR3aa: CASSTDKQGHNSPLHF
CDR3nt: TGTGCCAGCAGTACGGACAAACAGGGGCATAATTCACCCCTCCACTTT

j_gene: TRBJ2-1
abundance: NA
d_gene: TRBD2
v_gene: TRBV4-1
CDR3aa: CASSQGSWGLAGTRDEQFF
CDR3nt: TGCGCCAGCAGCCAAGGATCCTGGGGTTTAGCGGGAACGAGAGATGAGCAGTTCTTC

j_gene: TRBJ2-2
abundance: few
d_gene: TRBD2
v_gene: TRBV29-1
CDR3aa: CSVEEAASGRITGELFF
CDR3nt: TGCAGCGTTGAAGAGGCTGCTAGCGGGAGGATCACCGGGGAGCTGTTTTTT

j_gene: TRBJ2-2
abundance: NA
d_gene: NA
v_gene: TRBV10-3
CDR3aa: CAISEFDPAAGELFF
CDR3nt: TGTGCCATCAGTGAGTTCGACCCGGCGGCCGGGGAGCTGTTTTTT

j_gene: TRBJ2-1
abundance: NA
d_gene: NA
v_gene: TRBV2
CDR3aa: CASSVGRGYNEQFF
CDR3nt: TGTGCCAGCAGTGTAGGGCGGGGTTACAATGAGCAGTTCTTC

j_gene: TRBJ2-2
abundance: NA
d_gene: NA
v_gene: TRBV5-4
CDR3aa: CASSLWGGAPGELFF
CDR3nt: TGTGCCAGCAGCTTGTGGGGGGGCGCCCCCGGGGAGCTGTTTTTT

j_gene: TRBJ2-1
abundance: NA
d_gene: NA
v_gene: TRBV28
CDR3aa: CASSTPGTSDEQFF
CDR3nt: TGTGCCAGCAGTACGCCGGGGACAAGCGATGAGCAGTTCTTC

j_gene: TRBJ2-7
abundance: NA
d_gene: TRBD1
v_gene: TRBV3-1/TRBV3-2
CDR3aa: CASSNRDRSYEQYF
CDR3nt: TGTGCCAGCAGCAACCGGGACAGGTCCTACGAGCAGTACTTC

j_gene: TRBJ2-5
abundance: NA
d_gene: TRBD1
v_gene: TRBV19
CDR3aa: CASSPDRGLSETQYF
CDR3nt: TGTGCCAGTAGTCCGGACAGGGGGCTTTCGGAGACCCAGTACTTC

j_gene: TRBJ2-4
abundance: once
d_gene: NA
v_gene: TRBV11-2
CDR3aa: CASSFDRKNIQYF
CDR3nt: TGTGCCAGCAGCTTTGACAGGAAAAACATTCAGTACTTC

j_gene: TRBJ2-1
abundance: NA
d_gene: TRBD2
v_gene: TRBV6-4
CDR3aa: CASSDSAGGYNEQFF
CDR3nt: TGTGCCAGCAGTGACTCAGCGGGAGGGTACAATGAGCAGTTCTTC

j_gene: TRBJ2-7
abundance: NA
d_gene: NA
v_gene: TRBV28
CDR3aa: CASSFGKNSYEQYF
CDR3nt: TGTGCCAGCAGTTTCGGGAAGAACTCCTACGAGCAGTACTTC

j_gene: TRBJ1-1
abundance: NA
d_gene: NA
v_gene: TRBV28
CDR3aa: CASSSNRVNTEAFF
CDR3nt: TGTGCCAGCAGTTCCAACAGGGTGAACACTGAAGCTTTCTTT

j_gene: TRBJ1-1
abundance: NA
d_gene: NA
v_gene: TRBV19
CDR3aa: CATEGTEAFF
CDR3nt: TGTGCCACGGAGGGAACTGAGGCTTTCTTT

j_gene: TRBJ2-5
abundance: NA
d_gene: TRBD2
v_gene: TRBV27
CDR3aa: CASSPPAGAQETQYF
CDR3nt: TGTGCCAGCAGTCCCCCAGCGGGGGCGCAAGAGACCCAGTACTTC

j_gene: TRBJ2-7
abundance: few
d_gene: TRBD1
v_gene: TRBV5-6
CDR3aa: CASSFGQGHEQYF
CDR3nt: TGTGCCAGCAGCTTTGGACAGGGCCACGAGCAGTACTTC

j_gene: TRBJ2-1
abundance: NA
d_gene: TRBD2
v_gene: TRBV5-1
CDR3aa: CASSLMRTSGGEQFF
CDR3nt: TGCGCCAGCAGCTTGATGCGGACTAGCGGTGGTGAGCAGTTCTTC

j_gene: TRBJ1-1
abundance: NA
d_gene: NA
v_gene: TRBV14
CDR3aa: CASSKARNTEAFF
CDR3nt: TGTGCCAGCAGCAAAGCGCGGAACACTGAAGCTTTCTTT

j_gene: TRBJ1-6
abundance: NA
d_gene: NA
v_gene: TRBV10-2
CDR3aa: CASSESRGVSPLHF
CDR3nt: TGCGCCAGCAGTGAGTCGCGCGGGGTATCACCCCTCCACTTT

j_gene: TRBJ2-5
abundance: NA
d_gene: NA
v_gene: TRBV6-5
CDR3aa: CASSLLARAQETQYF
CDR3nt: TGTGCCAGCAGTTTATTAGCCAGGGCCCAAGAGACCCAGTACTTC

j_gene: TRBJ2-7
abundance: NA
d_gene: NA
v_gene: TRBV11-1
CDR3aa: CASSLTNSYEQYF
CDR3nt: TGTGCCAGCAGCTTAACAAACTCCTACGAGCAGTACTTC

j_gene: TRBJ2-7
abundance: few
d_gene: TRBD1
v_gene: TRBV19
CDR3aa: CASRVTGGAYEQYF
CDR3nt: TGTGCCAGTAGAGTCACAGGGGGAGCATACGAGCAGTACTTC

j_gene: TRBJ1-2
abundance: NA
d_gene: TRBD1
v_gene: TRBV15
CDR3aa: CATSRDFLGQPIYGYTF
CDR3nt: TGTGCCACCAGCAGAGACTTTTTGGGACAGCCGATCTATGGCTACACCTTC

j_gene: TRBJ1-2
abundance: NA
d_gene: TRBD1
v_gene: TRBV5-4
CDR3aa: CASRQGATQNYGYTF
CDR3nt: TGTGCCAGCCGGCAGGGGGCGACGCAAAACTATGGCTACACCTTC

j_gene: TRBJ1-1
abundance: few
d_gene: TRBD1
v_gene: TRBV19
CDR3aa: CASMRGLVNTEAFF
CDR3nt: TGTGCCAGTATGAGGGGGCTGGTGAACACTGAAGCTTTCTTT

j_gene: TRBJ1-1
abundance: NA
d_gene: NA
v_gene: TRBV7-6
CDR3aa: CASSSQQNTEAFF
CDR3nt: TGTGCCAGCAGCTCACAGCAGAACACTGAAGCTTTCTTT

j_gene: TRBJ2-2
abundance: NA
d_gene: TRBD2
v_gene: TRBV19
CDR3aa: CASSPQLGRGGASTGELFF
CDR3nt: TGTGCCAGTAGTCCTCAACTCGGCCGCGGGGGGGCATCGACCGGGGAGCTGTTTTTT

j_gene: TRBJ1-5
abundance: few
d_gene: NA
v_gene: TRBV19
CDR3aa: CASSMGRGRHQPQHF
CDR3nt: TGTGCCAGTAGTATGGGCAGGGGAAGACATCAGCCCCAGCATTTT

j_gene: TRBJ1-1
abundance: NA
d_gene: NA
v_gene: TRBV12-5
CDR3aa: CASGFQGTEAFF
CDR3nt: TGTGCTAGTGGTTTTCAGGGGACTGAAGCTTTCTTT

j_gene: TRBJ1-2
abundance: NA
d_gene: NA
v_gene: TRBV9
CDR3aa: CASRRLNYGYTF
CDR3nt: TGTGCCAGCCGACGACTGAACTATGGCTACACCTTC